Listed below are T cell receptor beta chains from one sample, sequenced in a study of OX40 agonist ivuxolimab in advanced cancers. The method was immunoSEQ multiplex PCR; TCRdb's version includes in-frame clones alone and lacks a portion of them. The table has tens of thousands of clones, approximately 80% seen once. This specimen consisted of CD4+ or CD8+ T cells sorted from blood, obtained in a trial of the OX40 agonist ivuxolimab. Receptors were obtained from an adult with an advanced solid tumor such as melanoma, head and neck, liver or kidney cancer. Both conserved end residues are part of each CDR3. A D gene is named only where the DNA matches it firmly. Clone sizes are given selectively: once, few, many, or a class where the clone is expanded.

V,D,size,J,DNA,CDR3
TRBV6-6,TRBD1,.,TRBJ1-4,TGTGCCAGCAGTTACTCGACCTGGACAGGGGATGAAAAACTGTTTTTT,CASSYSTWTGDEKLFF
TRBV10-2,TRBD2,.,TRBJ2-7,TGCGCCAGCAGTGATGGGACTAGCTTGGTCCCCCAATACGAGCAGTACTTC,CASSDGTSLVPQYEQYF
TRBV19,.,once,TRBJ2-7,TGTGCCAGTAGTATAGAAGGAGGAGCAACCTACGAGCAGTACTTC,CASSIEGGATYEQYF
TRBV4-1,.,.,TRBJ2-7,TGCGCCAGCAGCCAAGACAGGCAGAACTACGAGCAGTACTTC,CASSQDRQNYEQYF
TRBV23-1,TRBD2,once,TRBJ2-2,TGCGCCAGCAGTCAGCCTAGCGGGGAGCACACCGGGGAGCTGTTTTTT,CASSQPSGEHTGELFF
TRBV4-1,TRBD1,few,TRBJ2-7,TGCGCCAGCAATTTTCCTAGAGACAGGGGCTACGAGCAGTACTTC,CASNFPRDRGYEQYF
TRBV29-1,TRBD1,.,TRBJ2-7,TGCAGCGTTGAAGGGGGGACAGGGTACTACGAGCAGTACTTC,CSVEGGTGYYEQYF
TRBV2,.,.,TRBJ2-3,TGTGCCAGCGCGCCTTGGCAGCTCACAGATACGCAGTATTTT,CASAPWQLTDTQYF
TRBV6-5,TRBD1,.,TRBJ2-1,TGTGCCAGCAGTTACGCCGGGACAGGGAGCAATGAGCAGTTCTTC,CASSYAGTGSNEQFF
TRBV6-6,.,once,TRBJ2-7,TGTGCCAGCAGTTACAATCCGAGCAGGGGAGCCTACGAGCAGTACTTC,CASSYNPSRGAYEQYF
TRBV7-7,.,.,TRBJ2-5,TGTGCCAGCAGCCCCGGGCACCAAGAGACCCAGTACTTC,CASSPGHQETQYF
TRBV9,.,.,TRBJ1-1,TGTGCCAGCAGCGTTACAGGGACACAAGCTTTCTTT,CASSVTGTQAFF
TRBV19,.,.,TRBJ1-1,TGTGCCAGTAAAATAATCAGTCTGAACACTGAAGCTTTCTTT,CASKIISLNTEAFF
TRBV5-1,.,.,TRBJ2-3,TGCGCCAGCACCCCGACGGGTCCTTGGGGCACAGATACGCAGTATTTT,CASTPTGPWGTDTQYF
TRBV5-4,TRBD2,.,TRBJ2-1,TGTGCCAGCAGCTTGGGCGGGAGGTTGTATAATGAGCAGTTCTTC,CASSLGGRLYNEQFF
TRBV4-2,TRBD1,.,TRBJ1-2,TGTGCCAGCAAGGGGGCCGAGGATGGCTACACCTTC,CASKGAEDGYTF
TRBV5-6,TRBD1,.,TRBJ1-6,TGTGCCAGCAGCCCGACAGGGCCCGGATCACCCCTCCACTTT,CASSPTGPGSPLHF
TRBV5-1,TRBD1,.,TRBJ2-7,TGCGCCAGCAGGCACCCCGGACAGGGCGTCAACGAGCAGTACTTC,CASRHPGQGVNEQYF
TRBV4-2,.,.,TRBJ1-2,TGTGCCAGCAGCCCTCAGACAGACTATGGCTACACCTTC,CASSPQTDYGYTF
TRBV10-3,.,.,TRBJ1-6,TGTGCCATCAGTGACGTGGTGGGCTATTCACCCCTCCACTTT,CAISDVVGYSPLHF
TRBV5-1,.,.,TRBJ2-5,TGCGCCAGCAGCTTGGGAACTTTGGAGACCCAGTACTTC,CASSLGTLETQYF
TRBV2,TRBD1,.,TRBJ1-4,TGTGCCAGCAACGGACAGGTCGATGAAAAACTGTTTTTT,CASNGQVDEKLFF
TRBV5-1,TRBD1,.,TRBJ2-7,TGCGCCAGCAGCAGGGACAGGCTCTACGAGCAGTACTTC,CASSRDRLYEQYF
TRBV5-1,.,.,TRBJ1-2,TGCGCCAGCAGCTTGTTCGGGGAGGGTGGCTACACCTTC,CASSLFGEGGYTF
TRBV18,TRBD2,few,TRBJ2-3,TGTGCCAGCTCACTTAGCGGGCTTATTGGTGATACGCAGTATTTT,CASSLSGLIGDTQYF
TRBV9,TRBD2,.,TRBJ2-1,TGTGCCAGCAGCGTGGGACTAGCGGGGGACAATGAGCAGTTCTTC,CASSVGLAGDNEQFF
TRBV6-4,.,.,TRBJ2-3,TGTGCCAGCAGCCCCCTCGGGGCGGCAGATACGCAGTATTTT,CASSPLGAADTQYF
TRBV13,.,.,TRBJ2-1,TGTGCCAGCAGCTTAGGGCAGGGGAAGGGGAATGAGCAGTTCTTC,CASSLGQGKGNEQFF
TRBV5-6,TRBD2,once,TRBJ2-3,TGTGCCAGCAGCGTGAGACTAGCCCATACGCAGTATTTT,CASSVRLAHTQYF
TRBV19,.,.,TRBJ2-3,TGTGCCAGTAGTCCGTTTAGCGGATCCCGCACAGATACGCAGTATTTT,CASSPFSGSRTDTQYF
TRBV9,.,few,TRBJ1-1,TGTGCCAGCAGCGTAGATCCAGGGAGCTTCACTGAAGCTTTCTTT,CASSVDPGSFTEAFF
TRBV7-8,TRBD2,.,TRBJ2-1,TGTGCCAGCAGCTTAGTACGTAGCGGGTCCAATGAGCAGTTCTTC,CASSLVRSGSNEQFF
TRBV9,.,.,TRBJ1-3,TGTGCCAGCCGCCCAGGGGTGTCTGGAAACACCATATATTTT,CASRPGVSGNTIYF
TRBV19,TRBD1,.,TRBJ2-5,TGTGCCAGTGGGGGTCGGACAGGGGGCCGAAGGGAGACCCAGTACTTC,CASGGRTGGRRETQYF
TRBV27,TRBD1,.,TRBJ1-2,TGTGCCAGCAGTTTATCGACCTCAGGGGGAGGTGGCTACACCTTC,CASSLSTSGGGGYTF
TRBV11-2,TRBD1,once,TRBJ1-5,TGTGCCAGCAGCCGGGACAGGGCCAATCAGCCCCAGCATTTT,CASSRDRANQPQHF
TRBV11-3,.,.,TRBJ2-2,TGTGCCAGCAGCTTTGACGACAGAGCGAACACCGGGGAGCTGTTTTTT,CASSFDDRANTGELFF
TRBV5-5,.,once,TRBJ2-3,TGTGCCAGCAGCTGGGGGGTGGACACAGATACGCAGTATTTT,CASSWGVDTDTQYF
TRBV6-1,TRBD1,once,TRBJ1-2,TGTGCCAGCAGAGACGGGACAGGGGGTGGCTACACCTTC,CASRDGTGGGYTF
TRBV10-2,.,once,TRBJ2-6,TGCGCCAGCAGTGTTGGAGGGGCCTCTGGGGCCAACGTCCTGACTTTC,CASSVGGASGANVLTF
TRBV5-1,.,.,TRBJ2-1,TGCGCCAGCAGCTCTGGACTGATGAACAATGAGCAGTTCTTC,CASSSGLMNNEQFF
TRBV5-1,.,once,TRBJ1-5,TGCGCCAGCAGCTTGGAGCCGGGAGGCAATCAGCCCCAGCATTTT,CASSLEPGGNQPQHF
TRBV6-1,TRBD2,.,TRBJ2-3,TGTGCCAGCAGGGGCGGGGGGGCAGATACGCAGTATTTT,CASRGGGADTQYF
TRBV10-2,.,.,TRBJ1-2,TGCGCCAGCAGTGCCCAGATCTTCAGGGGCTACACCTTC,CASSAQIFRGYTF
TRBV18,.,.,TRBJ1-3,TGTGCCAGCTCACTGACAGGTCCCATTATAGCGCCTGGAAACACCATATATTTT,CASSLTGPIIAPGNTIYF
TRBV19,TRBD1,.,TRBJ1-2,TGTGCCAGTACCCAGGACAGGGTCTATGGCTACACCTTC,CASTQDRVYGYTF
TRBV5-1,.,.,TRBJ2-2,TGCGCCAGCAGCTTGGGACACGACACCGGGGAGCTGTTTTTT,CASSLGHDTGELFF
TRBV2,.,.,TRBJ1-2,TGTGCCAGCCGTAGCACCTTTCTCTATGGCTACACCTTC,CASRSTFLYGYTF
TRBV5-1,.,.,TRBJ1-5,TGCGCCAGCAGCTTGGGGACAGAGAATCAGCCCCAGCATTTT,CASSLGTENQPQHF
TRBV5-4,TRBD1,.,TRBJ1-1,TGTGCCAGCAGCCCACCGGGACAGGGGTATACTGAAGCTTTCTTT,CASSPPGQGYTEAFF
TRBV2,TRBD1,.,TRBJ2-5,TGTGCCAGCAGTAGGGACAGGGGGCGAGAGACCCAGTACTTC,CASSRDRGRETQYF
TRBV30,.,.,TRBJ1-5,TGTGCCTGGAGTGGGAATAGGGGGTACGGCAATCAGCCCCAGCATTTT,CAWSGNRGYGNQPQHF
TRBV29-1,.,.,TRBJ2-7,TGCAGCGTTGTTTGGCTGGGCGGCGTCCACGAGCAGTACTTC,CSVVWLGGVHEQYF
TRBV6-1,.,.,TRBJ2-7,TGTGCCAGCAGTTTGGACTATTACGAGCAGTACTTC,CASSLDYYEQYF
TRBV21-1,.,.,TRBJ1-2,TGTGCCAGCAGCACATTTCACAGGGTCAGGACTACTTATGGCTACACCTTC,CASSTFHRVRTTYGYTF
TRBV12-5,.,.,TRBJ2-3,TGTGCTAGTGGTCTCACAGATACGCAGTATTTT,CASGLTDTQYF
TRBV14,TRBD2,.,TRBJ2-1,TGTGCCAGCAGCCAAGATTCGGGGAGCGGGAGGGGGTTCTTC,CASSQDSGSGRGFF
TRBV6-1,.,.,TRBJ1-6,TGTGCCAGCAGTGAAGGCCCGGGATTGGGGTCACCCCTCCACTTT,CASSEGPGLGSPLHF
TRBV6-1,.,.,TRBJ1-1,TGTGCCAGCAGTGACCAGCAGGGGAGGACTGAAGCTTTCTTT,CASSDQQGRTEAFF